This T cell receptor (beta chain) was recovered during a study of cytomegalovirus exposure and HLA in healthy donors. About the research overall: Previous work identified 90 million to 130 million unique TCR beta sequences from about 179 million T cells.

Study findings and constraints: A further, later analysis showed that HLA-associated TCR beta chains (compared with equally common others) were more clonally expanded. The study listed some 160 cytomegalovirus-associated TCR beta chains.

PCR involved 60 Vbeta and 13 Jbeta primers. Clones were sequenced by immunoSEQ multiplex PCR, and TCRdb holds only the in-frame ones, with some missing. The sample holds tens of thousands of clones, approximately 55% seen once. With regard to this clone: No antigen is known for it. The sample holds other DNA sequences that translate to the same CDR3.

The sequence came from a human donor in good health. The sequenced material came from PBMCs.

The CDR3 loop reads CASSSRGAVEQFF. The CDR3 DNA follows: TGTGCCAGCAGTTCACGGGGGGCGGTTGAGCAGTTCTTC. The chain joins TRBV6-5 to TRBJ2-1; the D gene is possibly TRBD2 (7 bases). Trimming cost V 4 bases and J 9 bases, with 13 bases left between them. Per the germline V gene, CDR1 is MNHEY and CDR2 is SVGAGI. The CDR3 consists of 13 residues.